This entry is about one T cell receptor (beta chain). Its antigen is undetermined. Random hexamers were used to reverse transcribe an amount of about 0.45 to 1 ug RNA. TCRdb reprocessed the immunoSEQ multiplex PCR reads via MiXCR and lists one record per CDR3 protein. Counted here are 120,000 or so distinct CDR3 sequences, about 96% occurring once; the ten biggest clones make up approximately 0.12%. This entry is derived from a study of CD8 T cells in Susac syndrome. Overall study results and limits: The study's TCR sequencing and HLA analysis covered a relatively small number of individuals, and the study acknowledged this.

V was clipped by 3 bases and J by 0 bases, with 11 bases between them. CDR1 LNHDA and CDR2 SQIVND come from the germline V gene (reference sequence). This CDR3 comprises 15 residues. Sequencing input: CD4+ T cells from PBMCs. V gene TRBV19 combines with J gene TRBJ1-1; D call uncertain. This clonotype originated in a human donor in good health. In nucleotides, the CDR3 is TGTGCCAGTAGTATGGCACGGATGCTGAACACTGAAGCTTTCTTT. Its translation is CASSMARMLNTEAFF. The full variable domain, completed using reference TRBV19 and TRBJ1-1, is DGGITQSPKYLFRKEGQNVTLSCEQNLNHDAMYWYRQDPGQGLRLIYYSQIVNDFQKGDIAEGYSVSREKKESFPLTVTSAQKNPTAFYLCASSMARMLNTEAFFGQGTRLTVV.